The clone carrying this TCR beta chain has ten or more counts. Time point given: patch test 3, about 24 weeks after DPC sensitization. The treatment here: therapeutic diphenylcyclopropenone sensitization with weekly scalp DPC. It was from unfractionated whole blood that total RNA was extracted. The germline V gene encodes CDR1 MNHEY and CDR2 SVGAGI. The CDR3 contains 16 residues. V lost 0 bases and J 0 bases, leaving 9 bases between the germline ends. TCRdb fed the RACE reads into MiXCR, producing one record per CDR3 protein. Among over 55,000 distinct CDR3 sequences listed, around 10% were seen once. This sample is drawn from a study of human T cells and chemical hapten exposure. Across the whole study: Patch testing was performed with 0.01% DPC on the upper back, with reading at 6 days.

The sample consisted of whole blood, taken in connection with sensitization to the hapten diphenylcyclopropenone (DPC). This sequence was found in a woman between 45 and 65 years old with alopecia areata. Some clones in this sample may be carry-over from other donors' samples. The chain joins TRBV6-5 to TRBJ2-4; no clear D. CDR3 in DNA: TGTGCCAGCAGTTACTCGGCGTCTCTAGCCAAAAACATTCAGTACTTC. Translation: CASSYSASLAKNIQYF.